Presented here are 18 T cell receptor beta chains from one specimen sequenced in a study of T cells in Graves' hyperthyroidism and ophthalmopathy. Using RNA transcripts as the source, TCR beta CDR3 regions were amplified. The primer set for the first-round RT-PCR of the TCR CDR3 was HTBI. One entry per CDR3 protein results from TCRdb running MiXCR on the multiplex PCR reads. The sample consists of about 400,000 distinct CDR3 sequences, roughly 15% of them appearing once. Material for sequencing was blood. The origin of the receptors is a woman between 18 and 30 years old with Graves' hyperthyroidism.

This clonotype was picked up many times. J is TRBJ2-5 and V is TRBV10-2, with TRBD2 matching 7 bases. Germline assignment: CDR1 WSHSY and CDR2 SAAADI. Unmatched junction bases numbered 6, after V lost 7 bases and J lost 10 bases. The CDR3 totals 11 residues. The CDR3 region has the DNA TGCGCCAGCACCGCGGGGGAGGTCCAGTACTTC. Its translation: CASTAGEVQYF.

The V gene is TRBV5-5, the J gene TRBJ2-1; either TRBD1 or TRBD2 may fit D (6 bases each). The CDR3 extends over 13 amino acids. The germline CDR1 and CDR2 sequences are SGHKS and YYEKEE (reference sequence). Trimming took 4 bases from V and 5 from J, leaving 10 bases between them. CDR3 DNA sequence: TGTGCCAGCAGCGGGGGGCCCCACAATGAGCAGTTCTTC. As protein: CASSGGPHNEQFF.

The genes are TRBV6-1 and TRBJ1-6; D is unresolved. V lost 8 bases to trimming and J lost 7 bases, with 18 bases between them. CDR1 and CDR2 from the germline V gene are MNHNS and SASEGT. There are 15 residues in the CDR3. CDR3 sequence reads: CASEKNLPGNSPLHF. DNA of the CDR3: TGTGCCAGCGAGAAAAACCTCCCTGGGAATTCACCCCTCCACTTT.

There are many counts of this clonotype. The chain is built from TRBV3-1 and TRBJ2-7, with D perhaps TRBD1 (5 bases). Germline loops: CDR1 LGHDT, CDR2 YNNKEL (reference sequence). With 1 base removed from V and 6 bases from J, the gap between germline ends came to 13 bases. This CDR3 is built from 14 residues. The CDR3 region has the DNA TGTGCCAGCAGCCAAGGGCTGGCCAGGGTCGAGCAGTACTTC. Translated, it gives CASSQGLARVEQYF.

The V and J genes are TRBV7-3 and TRBJ2-2, with a weak D call TRBD2 (5 bases). The ends were cut back, 6 bases at V and 4 bases at J, with 15 bases in the middle. The germline V gene has CDR1 SGHTA and CDR2 FQGTGA. CDR3 length: 15 residues. DNA of the CDR3: TGTGCCAGCAGTTTTGAGGGAGAGGTCACCGGGGAGCTGTTTTTT. Its protein product is CASSFEGEVTGELFF.

This clonotype has more than one count but fewer than ten. This chain uses TRBV28 with TRBJ1-2; D gene unclear. This CDR3 is 16 amino acids long. V was cut by 5 bases and J by 4 bases, with 20 bases left in between. Germline V gene data show CDR1 as MDHEN and CDR2 as SYDVKM. The CDR3 protein is CASSDPGDHLPYGYTF. The CDR3 DNA follows: TGTGCCAGCAGTGACCCGGGAGATCACCTCCCCTATGGCTACACCTTC.

This chain links TRBV19 with TRBJ2-1, with a weak D call TRBD2 (7 bases). Trimming left V 6 bases short and J 12 bases short, with 18 bases between. The CDR3 is made up of 13 amino acids. Germline V gives CDR1 LNHDA, CDR2 SQIVND (reference sequence). Here the CDR3 reads CASSTRGGGGQFF. The CDR3 DNA is TGTGCCAGTAGCACTAGGGGGGGGGGTGGGCAGTTCTTC.

This clonotype was detected only a few times. The V and J genes are TRBV11-1 and TRBJ2-7; D may be TRBD2 (6 bases). The CDR3 runs to 15 residues. Germline V gene data show CDR1 as SGHAT and CDR2 as FQDESV (reference sequence). The V and J ends lost 0 bases and 0 bases respectively, with 9 bases between them. The CDR3 coding sequence is TGTGCCAGCAGCTTAGCGGGAGGCATCTCCTACGAGCAGTACTTC. Protein: CASSLAGGISYEQYF.

The chain carries TRBV6-1 and TRBJ2-1; 11 bases are shared with TRBD2. With V trimmed by 4 bases and J by 8 bases, 7 bases remained unmatched. Germline V gives CDR1 MNHNS, CDR2 SASEGT. The CDR3 loop spans 15 amino acids. Written as DNA, the CDR3 is TGTGCCAGCAGTGGACTAGCGGGACGGAGCGATGAGCAGTTCTTC. Its translation: CASSGLAGRSDEQFF.

The J gene is TRBJ1-5, the V gene TRBV20-1; D is perhaps TRBD1 (5 bases). In germline, CDR1 is DFQATT, CDR2 SNEGSKA (reference sequence). This CDR3 is built from 16 residues. Trimming took off 1 base at V and 0 bases at J, with 13 bases between the two ends. The CDR3 bases are TGCAGTGCTAGAGTGGGGGGAATTACTAGCAATCAGCCCCAGCATTTT. This translates into CSARVGGITSNQPQHF.

The table lists this clonotype with a few counts. The chain joins TRBV10-3 to TRBJ2-4; 11 nucleotides match TRBD1. The CDR3 totals 14 residues. V lost 2 bases and J lost 9; bases outside the gene matches: 3. CDR1 and CDR2 (germline): ENHRY, SYGVKD. The CDR3 DNA reads as TGTGCCATCAGTGAGCAGGGACAGGGGGGCATTCAGTACTTC. Its translation: CAISEQGQGGIQYF.

This clonotype was seen repeatedly, ten times or more. The gene calls are TRBV6-2 or TRBV6-3 and TRBJ2-1; TRBD1 agrees at 8 bases. This CDR3 spans 16 amino acids. J lost 1 base, V lost 8 bases, and 10 bases had no gene match. Germline CDR1 reads MNHEY; CDR2 reads SVGEGT. CDR3 coding DNA: TGTGCCAGCCGAAAGACAGGGGCGAAATCCTACAATGAGCAGTTCTTC. Translating it yields CASRKTGAKSYNEQFF.

This clonotype was counted a few times. This chain connects TRBV4-1 to TRBJ1-5; 7 bases map to TRBD1. CDR3 length: 16 amino acids. Unmatched junction bases numbered 7, after V lost 3 bases and J lost 2 bases. The germline CDR1 and CDR2 sequences are MGHRA and YSYEKL. The CDR3 is CASSHLRDSGNQPQHF. The CDR3 DNA is TGCGCCAGCAGCCACCTCCGGGACAGCGGCAATCAGCCCCAGCATTTT.

In its sample, this clonotype was seen a few times. The chain joins TRBV7-9 to TRBJ2-7, with 10 bases lining up with TRBD1. There are 16 residues in the CDR3. Germline-derived CDR1 and CDR2 are SEHNR and FQNEAQ (reference sequence). Trimming took 4 bases from V and 1 from J; bases not matched to a gene: 7. The CDR3 region has the DNA TGTGCCAGCAGCTCGCAGAGGGGACAGGGGTCCTACGAGCAGTACTTC. Translated, it gives CASSSQRGQGSYEQYF.

This clonotype was seen ten or more times. This chain joins TRBV29-1 and TRBJ2-7; D perhaps matches TRBD1 (6 bases). This CDR3 is built from 12 residues. Germline-derived CDR1 and CDR2 are SQVTM and ANQGSEA. With 6 bases removed from V and 5 bases from J, the gap between germline ends came to 14 bases. The CDR3 bases are TGCAGCGTGCAAACAGGGAACCACGAGCAGTACTTC. Translation: CSVQTGNHEQYF.

A few counts support this clonotype. This chain uses TRBV13 with TRBJ1-2; D not resolved. The CDR3 is made up of 14 amino acids. Germline CDR1 and CDR2: PRHDT and FYEKMQ (reference sequence). V lost 5 bases and J 1 base, leaving 11 bases between the germline ends. Written as DNA, the CDR3 is TGTGCCAGCAGCCCCGTAGGATTTAACTATGGCTACACCTTC. This gives the protein CASSPVGFNYGYTF.

This clonotype was seen only a few times. The V call is TRBV2, the J call TRBJ2-1; weak D call: TRBD2 (5 bases). Germline V gene sequence: CDR1 SNHLY, CDR2 FYNNEI. CDR3 size: 11 residues. V lost 3 bases and J lost 10, with 7 bases in between. This CDR3 reads CASSDTGEQFF. The CDR3 DNA reads TGTGCCAGCAGTGACACGGGAGAGCAGTTCTTC.

The chain joins TRBV5-6 to TRBJ1-2, with a possible D match to TRBD1 (5 bases). Trimming took 0 bases from V and 1 from J, leaving 19 bases between them. The length of the CDR3 is 18 residues. Germline V lookup: CDR1 SGHDT, CDR2 YYEEEE. The CDR3 sequence is CASSLEYGRAQNNYGYTF. In nucleotides, the CDR3 is TGTGCCAGCAGCTTGGAGTACGGCAGGGCCCAAAATAACTATGGCTACACCTTC.